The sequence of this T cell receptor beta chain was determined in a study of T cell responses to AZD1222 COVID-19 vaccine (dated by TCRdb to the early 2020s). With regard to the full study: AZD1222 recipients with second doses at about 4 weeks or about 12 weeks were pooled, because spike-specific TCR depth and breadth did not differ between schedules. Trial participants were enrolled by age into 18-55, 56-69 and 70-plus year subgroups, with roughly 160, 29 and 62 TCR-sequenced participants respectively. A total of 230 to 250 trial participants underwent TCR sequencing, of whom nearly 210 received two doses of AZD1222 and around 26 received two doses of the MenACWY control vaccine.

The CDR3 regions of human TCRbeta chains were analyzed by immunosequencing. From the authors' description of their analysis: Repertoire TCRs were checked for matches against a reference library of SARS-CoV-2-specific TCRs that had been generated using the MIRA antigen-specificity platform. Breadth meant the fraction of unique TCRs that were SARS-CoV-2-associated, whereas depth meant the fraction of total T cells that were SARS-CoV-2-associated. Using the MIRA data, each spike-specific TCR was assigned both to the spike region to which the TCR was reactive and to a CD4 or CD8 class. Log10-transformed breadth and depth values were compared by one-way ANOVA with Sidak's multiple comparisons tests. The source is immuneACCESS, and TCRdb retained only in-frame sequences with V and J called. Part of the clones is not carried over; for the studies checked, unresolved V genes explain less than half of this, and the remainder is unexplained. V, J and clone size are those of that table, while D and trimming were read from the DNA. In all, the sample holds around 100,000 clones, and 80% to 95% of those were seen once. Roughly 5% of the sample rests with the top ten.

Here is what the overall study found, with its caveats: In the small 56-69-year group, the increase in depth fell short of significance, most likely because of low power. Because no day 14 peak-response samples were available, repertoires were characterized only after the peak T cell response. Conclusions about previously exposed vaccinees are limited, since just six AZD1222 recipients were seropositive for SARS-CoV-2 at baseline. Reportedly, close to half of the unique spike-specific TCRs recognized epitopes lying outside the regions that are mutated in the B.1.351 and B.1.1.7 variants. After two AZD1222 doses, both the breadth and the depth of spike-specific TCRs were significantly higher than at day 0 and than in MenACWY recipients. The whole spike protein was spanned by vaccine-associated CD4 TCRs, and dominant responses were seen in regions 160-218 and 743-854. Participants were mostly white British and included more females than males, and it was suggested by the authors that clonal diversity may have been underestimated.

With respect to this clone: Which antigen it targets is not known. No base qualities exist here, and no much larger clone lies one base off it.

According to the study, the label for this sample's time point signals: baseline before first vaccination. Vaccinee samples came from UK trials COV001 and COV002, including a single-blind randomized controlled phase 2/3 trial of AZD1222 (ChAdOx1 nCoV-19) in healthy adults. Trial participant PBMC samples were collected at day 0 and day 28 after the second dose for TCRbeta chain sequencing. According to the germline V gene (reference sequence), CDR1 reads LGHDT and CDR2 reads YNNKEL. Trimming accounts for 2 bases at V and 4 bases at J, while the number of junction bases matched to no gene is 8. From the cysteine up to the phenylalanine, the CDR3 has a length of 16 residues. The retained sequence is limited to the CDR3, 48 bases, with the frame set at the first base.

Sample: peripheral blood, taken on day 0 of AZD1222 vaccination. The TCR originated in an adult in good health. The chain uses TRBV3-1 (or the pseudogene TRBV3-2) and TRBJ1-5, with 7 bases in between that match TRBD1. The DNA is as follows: TGTGCCAGCAGCCAATGGGGACAGAATAGAAATCAGCCCCAGCATTTT. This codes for CASSQWGQNRNQPQHF.